Listed below are T cell receptor beta chains from one sample, sequenced in a study of regulatory T cells in long-lasting Graves disease. TCRdb ran MiXCR on the multiplex PCR reads and lists one entry per CDR3 protein. The sample lists some 450,000 distinct CDR3 sequences, roughly 17% occurring once. This same sample was also part of a study on T cells in Graves' hyperthyroidism and ophthalmopathy.

The input for sequencing was peripheral blood mononuclear cells (PBMCs), taken at new diagnosis, from a patient treated with antithyroid drugs. These receptors all come from a woman younger than 45 with Graves disease. CDR3s include the opening cysteine and the closing phenylalanine or tryptophan. Fields, in order: CDR3 protein, CDR3 DNA, CDR3 length, D gene, V gene, clone size, J gene. A D gene is named only where the DNA matches it firmly. Clone sizes are given selectively: once, few, many, or a class where the clone is expanded.

cdr3_aa: CASASWSNQPQHF
cdr3_nt: TGTGCCAGTGCCAGTTGGAGCAATCAGCCCCAGCATTTT
cdr3_length: 13
d_call: NA
v_call: TRBV27
clone_size: many
j_call: TRBJ1-5

cdr3_aa: CASSQDRAYEQYF
cdr3_nt: TGTGCCAGCAGCCAGGACAGGGCCTACGAGCAGTACTTC
cdr3_length: 13
d_call: TRBD1
v_call: TRBV7-6
clone_size: many
j_call: TRBJ2-7

cdr3_aa: CASSFSTSGKPDTQYF
cdr3_nt: TGTGCCAGCAGCTTCTCGACTAGCGGGAAACCAGATACGCAGTATTTT
cdr3_length: 16
d_call: TRBD2
v_call: TRBV13
clone_size: many
j_call: TRBJ2-3

cdr3_aa: CASTTGLAGVYNEQFF
cdr3_nt: TGTGCCAGCACTACTGGACTAGCGGGAGTCTACAATGAGCAGTTCTTC
cdr3_length: 16
d_call: TRBD2
v_call: TRBV2
clone_size: many
j_call: TRBJ2-1

cdr3_aa: CASSQGSGTANQPQHF
cdr3_nt: TGCGCCAGCAGCCAAGGATCGGGGACGGCCAATCAGCCCCAGCATTTT
cdr3_length: 16
d_call: NA
v_call: TRBV4-3
clone_size: NA
j_call: TRBJ1-5

cdr3_aa: CASSSGGEGTEAFF
cdr3_nt: TGTGCCAGCAGCTCCGGCGGAGAGGGCACTGAAGCTTTCTTT
cdr3_length: 14
d_call: NA
v_call: TRBV7-2
clone_size: few
j_call: TRBJ1-1

cdr3_aa: CASSVSPESFYVADTQYF
cdr3_nt: TGTGCCAGCAGCGTAAGCCCCGAGTCTTTTTACGTCGCAGATACGCAGTATTTT
cdr3_length: 18
d_call: NA
v_call: TRBV9
clone_size: few
j_call: TRBJ2-3

cdr3_aa: CASGMDRVNTEAFF
cdr3_nt: TGTGCCAGCGGTATGGACAGGGTGAACACTGAAGCTTTCTTT
cdr3_length: 14
d_call: TRBD1
v_call: TRBV5-4
clone_size: few
j_call: TRBJ1-1

cdr3_aa: CASSTGLSTDTQYF
cdr3_nt: TGTGCCAGCAGCACAGGCCTTAGCACAGATACGCAGTATTTT
cdr3_length: 14
d_call: NA
v_call: TRBV7-2
clone_size: NA
j_call: TRBJ2-3

cdr3_aa: CASSPRRDSYNEQFF
cdr3_nt: TGTGCCAGCAGTCCGCGTAGGGACTCCTACAATGAGCAGTTCTTC
cdr3_length: 15
d_call: NA
v_call: TRBV7-6
clone_size: few
j_call: TRBJ2-1

cdr3_aa: CASSEETGIMVIGTQYF
cdr3_nt: TGTGCCAGCAGTGAAGAGACAGGGATCATGGTCATTGGGACCCAGTACTTC
cdr3_length: 17
d_call: TRBD1
v_call: TRBV2
clone_size: many
j_call: TRBJ2-5

cdr3_aa: CASSEALQSPGELFF
cdr3_nt: TGTGCCAGCAGTGAAGCCTTACAGTCCCCCGGGGAGCTGTTTTTT
cdr3_length: 15
d_call: NA
v_call: TRBV6-2/TRBV6-3
clone_size: few
j_call: TRBJ2-2

cdr3_aa: CASSHPGHQGGNIQYF
cdr3_nt: TGTGCCAGCTCACACCCGGGACACCAGGGCGGAAACATTCAGTACTTC
cdr3_length: 16
d_call: NA
v_call: TRBV18
clone_size: NA
j_call: TRBJ2-4

cdr3_aa: CSASEVAGGADTQYF
cdr3_nt: TGCAGTGCCTCGGAGGTGGCGGGAGGGGCAGATACGCAGTATTTT
cdr3_length: 15
d_call: TRBD2
v_call: TRBV20-1
clone_size: many
j_call: TRBJ2-3

cdr3_aa: CASSQRYEQYF
cdr3_nt: TGTGCCAGCAGCCAACGGTACGAGCAGTACTTC
cdr3_length: 11
d_call: NA
v_call: TRBV3-1
clone_size: many
j_call: TRBJ2-7

cdr3_aa: CASTLGGGRNEQFF
cdr3_nt: TGCGCCAGCACTCTGGGCGGCGGAAGGAATGAGCAGTTCTTC
cdr3_length: 14
d_call: NA
v_call: TRBV5-1
clone_size: NA
j_call: TRBJ2-1

cdr3_aa: CASSFDGTEADNEQFF
cdr3_nt: TGTGCCAGCAGCTTTGATGGCACAGAAGCGGACAATGAGCAGTTCTTC
cdr3_length: 16
d_call: NA
v_call: TRBV7-9
clone_size: few
j_call: TRBJ2-1

cdr3_aa: CSVEGSSSNGYTF
cdr3_nt: TGCAGCGTTGAAGGAAGCTCCAGCAATGGCTACACCTTC
cdr3_length: 13
d_call: NA
v_call: TRBV29-1
clone_size: many
j_call: TRBJ1-2

cdr3_aa: CASSPGLAGVEQSF
cdr3_nt: TGTGCCAGTAGTCCGGGACTAGCGGGAGTTGAGCAGTCCTTC
cdr3_length: 14
d_call: TRBD2
v_call: TRBV19
clone_size: few
j_call: TRBJ2-1

cdr3_aa: CSALSGTSDSTDTQYF
cdr3_nt: TGCAGTGCTTTAAGCGGGACTAGCGACTCCACAGATACGCAGTATTTT
cdr3_length: 16
d_call: TRBD2
v_call: TRBV20-1
clone_size: many
j_call: TRBJ2-3

cdr3_aa: CASRRDSTETQYF
cdr3_nt: TGTGCCAGCAGAAGGGATTCGACGGAGACCCAGTACTTC
cdr3_length: 13
d_call: NA
v_call: TRBV7-9
clone_size: NA
j_call: TRBJ2-5

cdr3_aa: CASSPSGTGGNQPQHF
cdr3_nt: TGCGCCAGCAGCCCTTCCGGGACAGGGGGCAATCAGCCCCAGCATTTT
cdr3_length: 16
d_call: TRBD1
v_call: TRBV5-1
clone_size: many
j_call: TRBJ1-5

cdr3_aa: CASSDPGQGSGEQYF
cdr3_nt: TGTGCCAGCAGTGACCCGGGACAGGGCTCGGGCGAGCAGTACTTC
cdr3_length: 15
d_call: TRBD1
v_call: TRBV6-1
clone_size: few
j_call: TRBJ2-7

cdr3_aa: CSVEGVVGDGYEQYF
cdr3_nt: TGCAGCGTTGAAGGCGTGGTGGGCGATGGCTACGAGCAGTACTTC
cdr3_length: 15
d_call: NA
v_call: TRBV29-1
clone_size: NA
j_call: TRBJ2-7

cdr3_aa: CASSSLTGGKPQHF
cdr3_nt: TGTGCCAGCAGCTCCCTGACAGGAGGGAAGCCCCAGCATTTT
cdr3_length: 14
d_call: NA
v_call: TRBV7-8
clone_size: few
j_call: TRBJ1-5

cdr3_aa: CASSPQRESYNEQFF
cdr3_nt: TGTGCCAGCTCACCACAACGGGAGTCCTACAATGAGCAGTTCTTC
cdr3_length: 15
d_call: NA
v_call: TRBV18
clone_size: many
j_call: TRBJ2-1

cdr3_aa: CASTLAGGQETQYF
cdr3_nt: TGTGCCAGTACCCTAGCGGGAGGGCAAGAGACCCAGTACTTC
cdr3_length: 14
d_call: TRBD2
v_call: TRBV19
clone_size: few
j_call: TRBJ2-5

cdr3_aa: CSVEFAGRATDTQYF
cdr3_nt: TGCAGCGTTGAATTCGCGGGCAGGGCCACAGATACGCAGTATTTT
cdr3_length: 15
d_call: NA
v_call: TRBV29-1
clone_size: NA
j_call: TRBJ2-3

cdr3_aa: CASRSIPLTDLGGYTF
cdr3_nt: TGTGCCAGCAGATCGATCCCTCTGACAGACCTGGGTGGCTACACCTTC
cdr3_length: 16
d_call: NA
v_call: TRBV27
clone_size: NA
j_call: TRBJ1-2

cdr3_aa: CASSLTGGSYNEQFF
cdr3_nt: TGTGCCAGCAGTTTGACAGGGGGATCCTACAATGAGCAGTTCTTC
cdr3_length: 15
d_call: TRBD1
v_call: TRBV7-2
clone_size: many
j_call: TRBJ2-1

cdr3_aa: CASSIELAGVYNEQFF
cdr3_nt: TGTGCCAGCAGTATAGAACTAGCGGGGGTGTACAATGAGCAGTTCTTC
cdr3_length: 16
d_call: TRBD2
v_call: TRBV28
clone_size: few
j_call: TRBJ2-1

cdr3_aa: CASSQMTGGSSYNEQFF
cdr3_nt: TGCGCCAGCAGCCAAATGACAGGGGGTAGCTCCTACAATGAGCAGTTCTTC
cdr3_length: 17
d_call: TRBD1
v_call: TRBV4-1
clone_size: NA
j_call: TRBJ2-1

cdr3_aa: CASSPTGNDGYTF
cdr3_nt: TGTGCCAGCAGTCCTACAGGGAACGATGGCTACACCTTC
cdr3_length: 13
d_call: NA
v_call: TRBV12-3/TRBV12-4
clone_size: many
j_call: TRBJ1-2

cdr3_aa: CSAGRARSPLHF
cdr3_nt: TGCAGTGCTGGCAGGGCAAGGTCACCCCTCCACTTT
cdr3_length: 12
d_call: NA
v_call: TRBV20-1
clone_size: few
j_call: TRBJ1-6

cdr3_aa: CASSKDRLGIYTDTQYF
cdr3_nt: TGCGCCAGCAGCAAGGACAGACTAGGCATATACACAGATACGCAGTATTTT
cdr3_length: 17
d_call: NA
v_call: TRBV5-1
clone_size: NA
j_call: TRBJ2-3

cdr3_aa: CSVVGGPGLGTDTQYF
cdr3_nt: TGCAGCGTTGTCGGGGGGCCGGGACTAGGAACAGATACGCAGTATTTT
cdr3_length: 16
d_call: TRBD2
v_call: TRBV29-1
clone_size: many
j_call: TRBJ2-3

cdr3_aa: CASSEIVTSSYNEQFF
cdr3_nt: TGTGCCAGCAGTGAAATCGTGACCAGCTCCTACAATGAGCAGTTCTTC
cdr3_length: 16
d_call: NA
v_call: TRBV6-1
clone_size: many
j_call: TRBJ2-1

cdr3_aa: CAWSGHPGRNTDNEQFF
cdr3_nt: TGTGCCTGGAGTGGCCACCCCGGACGCAATACCGACAATGAGCAGTTCTTC
cdr3_length: 17
d_call: NA
v_call: TRBV30
clone_size: few
j_call: TRBJ2-1

cdr3_aa: CASSPSGTSRDEQFF
cdr3_nt: TGTGCCTCAAGCCCCTCCGGGACTAGCCGCGATGAGCAGTTCTTC
cdr3_length: 15
d_call: TRBD2
v_call: TRBV11-2
clone_size: many
j_call: TRBJ2-1

cdr3_aa: CSVWTGGLTGANVLTF
cdr3_nt: TGCAGCGTATGGACAGGGGGCCTAACTGGGGCCAACGTCCTGACTTTC
cdr3_length: 16
d_call: TRBD1
v_call: TRBV29-1
clone_size: NA
j_call: TRBJ2-6